This T cell receptor (beta chain) was sequenced during a study of T cells after yellow fever vaccination. This clonotype was seen only a few times. TCRdb passed the 5' RACE reads through MiXCR, listing each CDR3 protein once. This sample has around 400,000 distinct CDR3 sequences, with approximately 10% found just once. The sequence came from a man younger than 30 who received the YFV17D yellow fever vaccine. The sequenced sample was PBMCs, obtained on the day of the first yellow fever vaccination.

The CDR3 region is CASSQDGLATDTQYF. Written as DNA, the CDR3 is TGCGCCAGCAGCCAAGACGGACTAGCCACAGATACGCAGTATTTT. This sequence joins TRBV4-1 and TRBJ2-3; TRBD2 matches at 8 bases. The CDR3 covers 15 residues. CDR1 and CDR2 from the germline V gene are MGHRA and YSYEKL. V gave up 0 bases and J gave up 2 bases; unmatched junction bases: 1.